The source of this TCR beta chain is a study of PD-1 blockade in classical Hodgkin lymphoma. Across the whole study: Patients were dosed intravenously with nivolumab at 3 mg/kg every 2 weeks.

Profiled with immunoSEQ multiplex PCR; TCRdb holds only in-frame clones, not every one. The repertoire holds roughly 60,000 clones, with 90% as singletons. Relapse after autologous stem cell transplantation occurred in every patient, and brentuximab vedotin exposure varied. Per the germline V gene, CDR1 is MDHEN and CDR2 is SYDVKM. There are 19 residues in the CDR3. V was trimmed by 6 bases and J by 0 bases, leaving 27 bases between them. The V call is TRBV28, the J call TRBJ2-7; possibly TRBD2 for D (7 bases). The sample here was peripheral blood mononuclear cells (PBMCs), taken at baseline. This clonotype was sampled from a human donor with classical Hodgkin lymphoma. Here the CDR3 reads CASSPARGAFGGTSYEQYF. The CDR3 DNA sequence: TGTGCCAGCAGCCCGGCAAGGGGGGCTTTCGGGGGGACCTCCTACGAGCAGTACTTC.